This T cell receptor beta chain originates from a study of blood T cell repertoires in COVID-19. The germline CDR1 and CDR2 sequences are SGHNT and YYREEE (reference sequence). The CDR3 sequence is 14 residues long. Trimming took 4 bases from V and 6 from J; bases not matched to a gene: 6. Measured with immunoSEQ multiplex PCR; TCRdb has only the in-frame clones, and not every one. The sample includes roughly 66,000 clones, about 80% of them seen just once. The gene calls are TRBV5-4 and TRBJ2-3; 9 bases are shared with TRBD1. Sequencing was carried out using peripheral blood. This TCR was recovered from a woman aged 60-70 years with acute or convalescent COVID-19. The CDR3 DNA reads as TGTGCCAGCAGCCCTCCCGGGACAGGGGATACGCAGTATTTT. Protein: CASSPPGTGDTQYF.